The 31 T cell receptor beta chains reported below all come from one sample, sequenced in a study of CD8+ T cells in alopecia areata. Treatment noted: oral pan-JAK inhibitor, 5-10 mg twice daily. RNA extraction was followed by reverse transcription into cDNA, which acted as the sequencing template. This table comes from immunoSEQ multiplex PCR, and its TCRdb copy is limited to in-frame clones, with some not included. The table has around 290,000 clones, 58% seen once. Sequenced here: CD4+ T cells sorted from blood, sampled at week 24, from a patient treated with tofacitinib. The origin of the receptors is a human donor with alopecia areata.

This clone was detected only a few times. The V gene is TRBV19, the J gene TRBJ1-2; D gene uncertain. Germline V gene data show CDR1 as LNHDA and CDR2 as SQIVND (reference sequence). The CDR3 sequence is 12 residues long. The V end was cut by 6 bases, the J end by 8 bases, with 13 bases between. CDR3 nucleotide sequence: TGTGCCAGTAGCTCCCTTGGGCCCGGCTACACCTTC. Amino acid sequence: CASSSLGPGYTF.

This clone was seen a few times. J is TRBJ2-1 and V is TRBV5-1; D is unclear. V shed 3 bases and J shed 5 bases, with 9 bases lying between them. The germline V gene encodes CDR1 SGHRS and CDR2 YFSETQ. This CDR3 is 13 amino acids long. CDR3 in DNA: TGCGCCAGCAGCTGGACCAAGGACAATGAGCAGTTCTTC. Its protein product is CASSWTKDNEQFF.

CDR3: CASSLDGGRTNYGYTF. Here the CDR3 DNA reads TGCGCCAGCAGCTTGGATGGCGGCAGAACTAACTATGGCTACACCTTC. V usage is TRBV5-1 and J usage is TRBJ1-2; D not resolved. Germline lookup yields CDR1 SGHRS and CDR2 YFSETQ. With 0 bases removed from V and 0 bases from J, the gap between germline ends came to 12 bases. This CDR3 is built from 16 residues.

CDR3 sequence (DNA): TGCAGCGTTTCTCAGGGTCTGTGGGGCAATCAGCCCCAGCATTTT. Translating gives CSVSQGLWGNQPQHF. V usage is TRBV29-1 and J usage is TRBJ1-5; possibly TRBD1 for D (5 bases). Trimming removed 5 bases from V and 2 bases from J, with 16 bases in between. CDR1 is SQVTM and CDR2 is ANQGSEA in the germline V gene. The length of the CDR3 is 15 residues.

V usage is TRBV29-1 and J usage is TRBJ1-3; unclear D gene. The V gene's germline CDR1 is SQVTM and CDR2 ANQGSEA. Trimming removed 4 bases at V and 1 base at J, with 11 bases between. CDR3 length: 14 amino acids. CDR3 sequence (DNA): TGCAGCGTTGTCCCGCCGGCTTCTGGAAACACCATATATTTT. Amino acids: CSVVPPASGNTIYF.

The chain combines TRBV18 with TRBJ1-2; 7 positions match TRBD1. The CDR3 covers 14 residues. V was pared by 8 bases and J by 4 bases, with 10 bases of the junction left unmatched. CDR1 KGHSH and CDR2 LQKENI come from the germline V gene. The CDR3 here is CASTPAGDSYGYTF. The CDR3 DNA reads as TGTGCCAGCACGCCAGCGGGGGACAGCTATGGCTACACCTTC. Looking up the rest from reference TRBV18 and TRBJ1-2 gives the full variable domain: NAGVMQNPRHLVRRRGQEARLRCSPMKGHSHVYWYRQLPEEGLKFMVYLQKENIIDESGMPKERFSAEFPKEGPSILRIQQVVRGDSAAYFCASTPAGDSYGYTFGSGTRLTVV.

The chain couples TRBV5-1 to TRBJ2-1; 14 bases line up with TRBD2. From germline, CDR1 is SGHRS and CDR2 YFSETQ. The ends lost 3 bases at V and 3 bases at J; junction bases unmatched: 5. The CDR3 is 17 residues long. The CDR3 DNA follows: TGCGCCAGCAGCTCCCGAGGGACTAGCGGGGGCTACAATGAGCAGTTCTTC. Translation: CASSSRGTSGGYNEQFF.

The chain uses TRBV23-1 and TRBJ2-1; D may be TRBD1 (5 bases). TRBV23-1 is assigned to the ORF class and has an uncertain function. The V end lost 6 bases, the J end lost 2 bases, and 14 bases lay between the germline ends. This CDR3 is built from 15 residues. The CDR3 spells CASRPLQGPYNEQFF. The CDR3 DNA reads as TGCGCCAGCAGGCCGCTTCAGGGTCCCTACAATGAGCAGTTCTTC.

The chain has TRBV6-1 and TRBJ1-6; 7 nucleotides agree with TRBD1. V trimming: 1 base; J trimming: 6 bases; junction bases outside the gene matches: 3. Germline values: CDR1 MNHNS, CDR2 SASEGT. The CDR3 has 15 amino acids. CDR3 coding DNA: TGTGCCAGCAGTGAAGGGGGACAGAGTAATTCACCCCTCCACTTT. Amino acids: CASSEGGQSNSPLHF.

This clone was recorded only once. The CDR3 reads CASSQDPLPNEQFF. The CDR3 DNA reads as TGCGCCAGCAGCCAAGATCCCCTCCCCAATGAGCAGTTCTTC. The rearrangement uses TRBV4-1 and TRBJ2-1; D call uncertain. The CDR3 covers 14 residues. Germline V gene sequence: CDR1 MGHRA, CDR2 YSYEKL. The V gene lost 0 bases and the J gene lost 6 bases, with 9 bases spanning the gap.

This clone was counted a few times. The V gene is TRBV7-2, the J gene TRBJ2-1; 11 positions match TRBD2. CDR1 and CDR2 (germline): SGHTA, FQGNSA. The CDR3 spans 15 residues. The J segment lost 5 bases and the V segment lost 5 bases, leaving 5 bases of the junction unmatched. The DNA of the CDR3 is TGTGCCAGCAGCAGACTAGCGGGGAACAACAATGAGCAGTTCTTC. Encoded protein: CASSRLAGNNNEQFF.

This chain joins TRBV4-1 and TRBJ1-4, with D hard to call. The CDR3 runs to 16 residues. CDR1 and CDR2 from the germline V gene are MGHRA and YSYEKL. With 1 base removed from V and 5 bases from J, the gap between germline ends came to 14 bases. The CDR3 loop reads CASSQVAELGNEKLFF. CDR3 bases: TGCGCCAGCAGCCAAGTGGCAGAATTAGGGAATGAAAAACTGTTTTTT.

The CDR3 protein is CASSVDKGSHEQYF. DNA of the CDR3: TGTGCCAGCAGTGTCGACAAGGGGAGCCACGAGCAGTACTTC. The rearrangement links TRBV6-1 to TRBJ2-7; D is perhaps TRBD1 or TRBD2 (5 bases each). CDR1 is MNHNS and CDR2 is SASEGT in the germline V gene. With 4 bases removed from V and 5 bases from J, the gap between germline ends came to 15 bases. CDR3 length equals 14 residues.

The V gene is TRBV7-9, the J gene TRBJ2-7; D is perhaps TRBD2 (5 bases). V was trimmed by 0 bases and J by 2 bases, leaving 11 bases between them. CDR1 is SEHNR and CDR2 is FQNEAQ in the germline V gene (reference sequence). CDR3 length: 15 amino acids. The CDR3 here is CASSLATSPAYEQYF. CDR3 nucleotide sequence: TGTGCCAGCAGCTTAGCAACTAGTCCTGCCTACGAGCAGTACTTC.

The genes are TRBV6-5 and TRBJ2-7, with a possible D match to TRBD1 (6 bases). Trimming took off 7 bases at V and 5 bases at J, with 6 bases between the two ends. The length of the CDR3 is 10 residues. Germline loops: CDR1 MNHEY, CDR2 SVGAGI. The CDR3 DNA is TGTGCCAGCACAGGGGACGAGCAGTACTTC. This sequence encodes CASTGDEQYF.

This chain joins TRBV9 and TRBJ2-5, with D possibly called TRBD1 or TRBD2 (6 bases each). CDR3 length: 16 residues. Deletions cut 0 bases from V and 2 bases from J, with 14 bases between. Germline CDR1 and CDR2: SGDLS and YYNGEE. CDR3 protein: CASSVGGGTFQETQYF. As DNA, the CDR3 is TGTGCCAGCAGCGTAGGAGGGGGGACGTTTCAAGAGACCCAGTACTTC. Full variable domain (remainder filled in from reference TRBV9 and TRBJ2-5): DSGVTQTPKHLITATGQRVTLRCSPRSGDLSVYWYQQSLDQGLQFLIQYYNGEERAKGNILERFSAQQFPDLHSELNLSSLELGDSALYFCASSVGGGTFQETQYFGPGTRLLVL.

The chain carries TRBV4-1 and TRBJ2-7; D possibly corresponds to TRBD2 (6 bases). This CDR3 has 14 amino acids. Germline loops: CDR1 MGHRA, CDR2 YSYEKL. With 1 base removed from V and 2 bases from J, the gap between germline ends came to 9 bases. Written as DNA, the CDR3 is TGCGCCAGCAGCCAAGCTGGCGGGGCCTACGAGCAGTACTTC. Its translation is CASSQAGGAYEQYF.

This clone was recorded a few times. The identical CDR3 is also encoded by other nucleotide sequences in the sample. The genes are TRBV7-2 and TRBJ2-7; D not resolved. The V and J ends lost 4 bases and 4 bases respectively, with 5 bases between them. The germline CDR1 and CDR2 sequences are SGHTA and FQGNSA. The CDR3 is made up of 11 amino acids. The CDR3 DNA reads TGTGCCAGCAGCTCGACTTACGAGCAGTACTTC. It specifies CASSSTYEQYF.

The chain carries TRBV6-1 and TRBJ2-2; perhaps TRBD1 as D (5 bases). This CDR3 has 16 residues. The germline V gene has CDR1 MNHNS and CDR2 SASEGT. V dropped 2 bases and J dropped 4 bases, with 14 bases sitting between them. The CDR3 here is CASSEMAGRSTGELFF. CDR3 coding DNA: TGTGCCAGCAGTGAAATGGCAGGGCGAAGCACCGGGGAGCTGTTTTTT.

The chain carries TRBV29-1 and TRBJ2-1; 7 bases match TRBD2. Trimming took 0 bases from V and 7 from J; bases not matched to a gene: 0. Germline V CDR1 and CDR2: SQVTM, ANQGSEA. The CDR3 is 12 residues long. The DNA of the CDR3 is TGCAGCGTTGAAGACGGGGGGAATGAGCAGTTCTTC. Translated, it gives CSVEDGGNEQFF.

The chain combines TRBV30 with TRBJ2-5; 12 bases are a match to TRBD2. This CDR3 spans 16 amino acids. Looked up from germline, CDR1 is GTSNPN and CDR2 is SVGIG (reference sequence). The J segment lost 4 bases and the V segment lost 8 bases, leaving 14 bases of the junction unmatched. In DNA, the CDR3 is TGTGCCCATTGCCCCGGGCTAGCGGGGGGGAGAGAGACCCAGTACTTC. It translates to CAHCPGLAGGRETQYF.

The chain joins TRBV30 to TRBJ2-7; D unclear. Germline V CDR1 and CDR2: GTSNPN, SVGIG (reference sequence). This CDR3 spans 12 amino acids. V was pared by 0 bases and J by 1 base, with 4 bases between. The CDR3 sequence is CAWSVRSYEQYF. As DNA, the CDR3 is TGTGCCTGGAGTGTACGATCCTACGAGCAGTACTTC.

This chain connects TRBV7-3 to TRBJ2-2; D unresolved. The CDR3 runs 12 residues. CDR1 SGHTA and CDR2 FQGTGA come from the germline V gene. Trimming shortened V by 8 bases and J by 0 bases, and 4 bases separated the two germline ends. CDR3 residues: CASGPNTGELFF. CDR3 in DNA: TGTGCCAGCGGCCCGAACACCGGGGAGCTGTTTTTT. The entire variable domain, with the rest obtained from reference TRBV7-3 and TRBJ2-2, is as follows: GAGVSQTPSNKVTEKGKYVELRCDPISGHTALYWYRQSLGQGPEFLIYFQGTGAADDSGLPNDRFFAVRPEGSVSTLKIQRTERGDSAVYLCASGPNTGELFFGEGSRLTVL.

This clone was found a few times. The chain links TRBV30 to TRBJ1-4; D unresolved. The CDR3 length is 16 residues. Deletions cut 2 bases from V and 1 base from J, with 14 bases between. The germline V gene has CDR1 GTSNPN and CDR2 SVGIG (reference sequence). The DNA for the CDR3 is TGTGCCTGGAGTTTGAGGAGGGTAGGAACTAATGAAAAACTGTTTTTT. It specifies CAWSLRRVGTNEKLFF.

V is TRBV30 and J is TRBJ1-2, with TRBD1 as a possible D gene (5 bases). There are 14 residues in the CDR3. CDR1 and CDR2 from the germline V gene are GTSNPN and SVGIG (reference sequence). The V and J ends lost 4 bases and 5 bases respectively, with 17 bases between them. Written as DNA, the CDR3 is TGTGCCTGGACGACAAACAACCAGGGTTATGGCTACACCTTC. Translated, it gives CAWTTNNQGYGYTF.

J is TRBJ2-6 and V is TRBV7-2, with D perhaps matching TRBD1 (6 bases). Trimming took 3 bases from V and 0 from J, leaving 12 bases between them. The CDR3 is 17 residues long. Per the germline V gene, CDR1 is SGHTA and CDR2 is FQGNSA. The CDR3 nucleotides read TGTGCCAGCAGCTTGACAGGACACACCTCTGGGGCCAACGTCCTGACTTTC. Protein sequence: CASSLTGHTSGANVLTF.

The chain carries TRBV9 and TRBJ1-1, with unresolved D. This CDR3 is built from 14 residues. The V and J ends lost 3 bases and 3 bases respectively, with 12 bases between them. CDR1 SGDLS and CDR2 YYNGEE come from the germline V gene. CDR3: CASSAQAEDTEAFF. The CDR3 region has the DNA TGTGCCAGCAGCGCGCAGGCGGAGGACACTGAAGCTTTCTTT.

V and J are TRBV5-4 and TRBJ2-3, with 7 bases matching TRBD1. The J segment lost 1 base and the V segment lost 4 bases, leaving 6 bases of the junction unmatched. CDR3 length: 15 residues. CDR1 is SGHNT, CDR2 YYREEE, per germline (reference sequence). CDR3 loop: CASSTGTARTDTQYF. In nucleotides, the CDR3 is TGTGCCAGCAGCACAGGGACAGCTCGCACAGATACGCAGTATTTT.

The CDR3 loop reads CASSLTFTDTQYF. CDR3 nucleotides: TGTGCCAGCAGCTTGACTTTCACAGATACGCAGTATTTT. The rearrangement uses TRBV5-6 and TRBJ2-3; no clear D. The CDR3 runs 13 residues. V lost 1 base and J lost 2, with 5 bases in between. The germline gives CDR1 SGHDT, CDR2 YYEEEE.

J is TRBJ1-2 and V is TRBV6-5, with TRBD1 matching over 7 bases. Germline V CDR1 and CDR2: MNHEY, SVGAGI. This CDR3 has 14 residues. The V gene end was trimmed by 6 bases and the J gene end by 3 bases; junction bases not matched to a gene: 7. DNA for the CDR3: TGTGCCAGCAGGCTATCGGGACAGTACTATGGCTACACCTTC. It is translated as CASRLSGQYYGYTF.

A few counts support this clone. The CDR3 region is CATSTRGGEQYF. In DNA form, the CDR3 reads TGTGCCACCAGTACCAGGGGAGGCGAGCAGTACTTC. The V gene is TRBV15, the J gene TRBJ2-7; D might be TRBD1 or TRBD2, each matching 6 bases. Trimming cost V 6 bases and J 6 bases, with 12 bases left between them. Per germline, CDR1 LNHNV and CDR2 YYDKDF (reference sequence). The length of the CDR3 is 12 residues.